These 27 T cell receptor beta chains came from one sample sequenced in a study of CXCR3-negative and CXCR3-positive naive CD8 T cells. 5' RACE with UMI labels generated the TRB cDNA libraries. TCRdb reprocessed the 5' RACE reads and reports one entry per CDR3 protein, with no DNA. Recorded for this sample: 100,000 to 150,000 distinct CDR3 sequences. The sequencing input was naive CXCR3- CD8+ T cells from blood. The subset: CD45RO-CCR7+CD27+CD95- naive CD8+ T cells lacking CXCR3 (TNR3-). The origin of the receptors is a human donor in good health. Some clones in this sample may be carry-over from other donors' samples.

This CDR3 reads CSVELGRMNTEAFF. The rearrangement uses TRBV29-1 and TRBJ1-1. This CDR3 is 14 amino acids long. Germline V lookup: CDR1 SQVTM, CDR2 ANQGSEA.

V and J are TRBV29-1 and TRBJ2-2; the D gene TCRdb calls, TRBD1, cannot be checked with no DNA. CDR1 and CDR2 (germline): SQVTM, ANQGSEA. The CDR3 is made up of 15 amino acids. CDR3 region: CSVEDGTGGNGELFF.

CDR3 protein: CSARVAGVSSYNEQFF. The genes are TRBV20-1 and TRBJ2-1; there is no DNA to check the TCRdb D call of TRBD2. The length of the CDR3 is 16 residues. Germline V CDR1 and CDR2: DFQATT, SNEGSKA (reference sequence).

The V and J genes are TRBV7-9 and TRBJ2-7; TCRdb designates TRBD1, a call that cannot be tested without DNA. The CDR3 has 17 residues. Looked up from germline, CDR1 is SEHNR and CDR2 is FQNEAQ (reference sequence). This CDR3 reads CASSASPGQGVSYEQYF.

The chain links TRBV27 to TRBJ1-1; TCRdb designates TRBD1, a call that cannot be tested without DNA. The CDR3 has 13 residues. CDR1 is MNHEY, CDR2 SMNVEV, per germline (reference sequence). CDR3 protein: CASSLDSLSEAFF.

CDR3 in amino acids: CASNGDRGTSTDTQYF. The V call is TRBV6-2 or TRBV6-3, the J call TRBJ2-3; the D call of TRBD1 rests on TCRdb alone, since no DNA is present to check it. This CDR3 is built from 16 residues. CDR1 and CDR2 from the germline V gene are MNHEY and SVGEGT.

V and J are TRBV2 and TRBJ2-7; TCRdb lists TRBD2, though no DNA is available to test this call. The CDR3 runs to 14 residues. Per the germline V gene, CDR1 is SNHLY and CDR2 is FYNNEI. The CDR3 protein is CASSDLAGDDEQYF.

The CDR3 loop reads CSVEFAGSYEQYF. The rearrangement uses TRBV29-1 and TRBJ2-7. The CDR3 consists of 13 residues. Germline CDR1 SQVTM, CDR2 ANQGSEA.

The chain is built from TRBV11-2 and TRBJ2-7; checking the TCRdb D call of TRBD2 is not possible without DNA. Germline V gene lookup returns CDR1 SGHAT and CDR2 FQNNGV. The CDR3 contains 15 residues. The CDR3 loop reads CASSISGTPTYEQYF.

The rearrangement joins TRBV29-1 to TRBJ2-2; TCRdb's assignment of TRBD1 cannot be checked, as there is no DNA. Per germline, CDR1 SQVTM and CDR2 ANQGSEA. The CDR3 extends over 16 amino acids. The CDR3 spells CSVVGLTDRVTGELFF.

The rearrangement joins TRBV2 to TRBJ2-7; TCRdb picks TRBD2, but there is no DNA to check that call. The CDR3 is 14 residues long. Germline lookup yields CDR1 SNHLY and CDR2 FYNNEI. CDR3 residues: CASTASGISYEQYF.

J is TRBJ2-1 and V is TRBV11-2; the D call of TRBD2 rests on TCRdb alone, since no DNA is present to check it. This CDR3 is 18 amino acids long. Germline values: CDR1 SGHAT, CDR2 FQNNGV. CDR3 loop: CASSLVGLAATIYNEQFF.

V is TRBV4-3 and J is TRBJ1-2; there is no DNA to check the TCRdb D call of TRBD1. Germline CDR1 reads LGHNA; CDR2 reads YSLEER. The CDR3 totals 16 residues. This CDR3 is CASSQDRNTGNYGYTF.

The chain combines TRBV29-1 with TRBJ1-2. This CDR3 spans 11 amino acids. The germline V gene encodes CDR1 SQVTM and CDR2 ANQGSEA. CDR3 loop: CSVEGRLGYTF.

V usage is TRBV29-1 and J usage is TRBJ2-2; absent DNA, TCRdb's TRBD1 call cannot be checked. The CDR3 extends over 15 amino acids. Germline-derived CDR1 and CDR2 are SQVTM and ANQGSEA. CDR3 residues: CSVVSGGVNTGELFF.

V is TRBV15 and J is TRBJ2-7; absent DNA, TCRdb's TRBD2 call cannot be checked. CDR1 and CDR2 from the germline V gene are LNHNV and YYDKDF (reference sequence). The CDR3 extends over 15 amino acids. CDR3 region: CATSREAAATYEQYF.

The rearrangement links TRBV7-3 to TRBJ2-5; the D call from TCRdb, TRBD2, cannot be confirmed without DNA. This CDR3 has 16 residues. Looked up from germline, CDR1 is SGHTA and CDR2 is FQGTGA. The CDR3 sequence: CASSSGLAIDQETKYF.

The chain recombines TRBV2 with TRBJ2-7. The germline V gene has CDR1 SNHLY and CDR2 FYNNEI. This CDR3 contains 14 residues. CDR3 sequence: CASRESGSSYEQYF.

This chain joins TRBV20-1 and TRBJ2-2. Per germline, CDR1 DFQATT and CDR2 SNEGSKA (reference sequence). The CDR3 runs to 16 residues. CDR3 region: CSARALDEPYTGELFF.

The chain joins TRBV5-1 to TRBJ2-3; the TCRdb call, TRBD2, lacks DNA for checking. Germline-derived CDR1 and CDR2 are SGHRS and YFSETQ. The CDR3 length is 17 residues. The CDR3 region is CASSLEFAGTITDTQYF.

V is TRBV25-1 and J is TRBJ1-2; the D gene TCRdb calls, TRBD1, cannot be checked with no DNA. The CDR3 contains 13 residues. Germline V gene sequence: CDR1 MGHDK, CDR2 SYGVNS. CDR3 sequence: CASRDRQHYGYTF.

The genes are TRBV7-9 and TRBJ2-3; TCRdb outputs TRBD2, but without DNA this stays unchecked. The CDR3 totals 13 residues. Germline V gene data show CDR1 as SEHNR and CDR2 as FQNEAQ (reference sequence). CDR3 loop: CASSTGTTKEQYF.

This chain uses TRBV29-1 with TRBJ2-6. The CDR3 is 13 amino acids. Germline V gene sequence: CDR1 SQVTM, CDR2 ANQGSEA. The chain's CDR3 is CSVLDSGANVLTF.

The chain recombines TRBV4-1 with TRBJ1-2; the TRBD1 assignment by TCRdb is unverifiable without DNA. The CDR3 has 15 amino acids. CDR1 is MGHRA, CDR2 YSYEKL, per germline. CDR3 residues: CASSPPGQSGGGYTF.

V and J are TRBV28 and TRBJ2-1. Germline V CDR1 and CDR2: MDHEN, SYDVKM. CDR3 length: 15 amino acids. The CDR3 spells CASTLDVLMRNEQFF.

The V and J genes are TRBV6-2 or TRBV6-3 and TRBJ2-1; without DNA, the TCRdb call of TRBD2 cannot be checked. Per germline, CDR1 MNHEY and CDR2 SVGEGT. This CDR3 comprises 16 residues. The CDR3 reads CASSPTSGIGYNEQFF.

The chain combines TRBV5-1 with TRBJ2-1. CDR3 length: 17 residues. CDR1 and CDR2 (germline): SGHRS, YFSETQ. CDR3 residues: CASSLAGVKGPYNEQFF.